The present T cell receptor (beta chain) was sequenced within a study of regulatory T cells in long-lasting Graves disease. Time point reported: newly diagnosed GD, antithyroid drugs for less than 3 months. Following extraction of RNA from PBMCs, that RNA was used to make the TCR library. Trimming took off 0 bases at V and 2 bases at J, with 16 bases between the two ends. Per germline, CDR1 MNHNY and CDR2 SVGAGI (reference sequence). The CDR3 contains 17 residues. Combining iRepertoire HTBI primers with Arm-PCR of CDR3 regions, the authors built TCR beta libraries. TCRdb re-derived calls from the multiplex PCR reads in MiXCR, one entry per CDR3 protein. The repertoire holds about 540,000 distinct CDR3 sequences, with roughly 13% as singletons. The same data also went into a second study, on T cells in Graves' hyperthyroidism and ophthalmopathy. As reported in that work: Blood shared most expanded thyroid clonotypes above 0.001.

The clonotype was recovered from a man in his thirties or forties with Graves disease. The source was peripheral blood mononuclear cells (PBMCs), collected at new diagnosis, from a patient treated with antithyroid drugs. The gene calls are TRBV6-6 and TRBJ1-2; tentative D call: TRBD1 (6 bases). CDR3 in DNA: TGTGCCAGCAGTTACTCGGAGACAGGACCGGGCAACTATGGCTACACCTTC. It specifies CASSYSETGPGNYGYTF.